The next 2 T cell receptor beta chains were all read from a single sample in a study of Ad26.COV2.S vaccination and SARS-CoV-2 variants. TCRdb's table, derived via immunoSEQ multiplex PCR, lists solely in-frame clones and lacks some. This sample has more than 150,000 clones, with 70% to 90% found just once. The sequencing here drew on peripheral blood, taken after recovery from COVID-19. These receptor sequences come from a human donor who had recovered from COVID-19.

The J gene is TRBJ2-7, the V gene TRBV10-3; 9 positions agree with TRBD2. The germline V gene encodes CDR1 ENHRY and CDR2 SYGVKD. This CDR3 contains 14 residues. V was pared by 6 bases and J by 4 bases, with 7 bases of the junction left unmatched. CDR3 sequence (DNA): TGTGCCATCAGCCCAGCGGCGGGGGGGTACGAGCAGTACTTC. This sequence encodes CAISPAAGGYEQYF.

In this sample, this clone turned up once. V and J are TRBV4-2 and TRBJ1-5, with D perhaps matching TRBD1 (5 bases). The CDR3 spans 15 residues. Trimming shortened V by 0 bases and J by 1 base, and 7 bases separated the two germline ends. Germline V gene data show CDR1 as LGHNA and CDR2 as YNFKEQ. Here the CDR3 DNA reads TGTGCCAGCAGCCAAGAGCAGGGCAGCAATCAGCCCCAGCATTTT. Its protein is CASSQEQGSNQPQHF.